This entry lists 29 T cell receptor beta chains sequenced from one sample in a study of CD8+ T cells in alopecia areata. The treatment is: oral pan-JAK inhibitor, 5-10 mg twice daily. cDNA prepared by RNA extraction and subsequent reverse transcription served as the template for sequencing. Method: immunoSEQ multiplex PCR; TCRdb's copy keeps in-frame clones and lacks some. The repertoire holds 200,000 to 250,000 clones, with approximately 72% as singletons. The sample was CD4+ T cells sorted from blood, taken around week 42, from a patient treated with tofacitinib. The source is a human donor with alopecia areata.

The J gene is TRBJ1-2, the V gene TRBV5-6, with no clear D. Germline assignment: CDR1 SGHDT and CDR2 YYEEEE. The CDR3 has 11 residues. The V end was cut by 2 bases, the J end by 10 bases, with 9 bases between. The chain's CDR3 is CASSLDTSYTF. CDR3 nucleotide sequence: TGTGCCAGCAGCTTAGACACCTCCTACACCTTC.

V is TRBV29-1 and J is TRBJ2-1; D is undetermined. The germline V gene encodes CDR1 SQVTM and CDR2 ANQGSEA. V dropped 6 bases and J dropped 14 bases, with 20 bases sitting between them. This CDR3 comprises 12 residues. The CDR3 DNA sequence: TGCAGCGTCGCCGTGGTGGCTGATGGGGAGTTCTTC. Amino acids: CSVAVVADGEFF.

This chain links TRBV21-1 with TRBJ2-5; TRBD2, the D gene given by the table, was not confirmed from the DNA. TRBV21-1 has pseudogene status. There are 15 residues in the CDR3. The CDR3 region is CASSISGEGVVTQYF. The CDR3 DNA sequence: TGTGCCAGCAGCATTAGCGGTGAAGGTGTGGTCACCCAGTACTTC.

This clone has a handful of counts. This chain joins TRBV30 and TRBJ1-2; TRBD1 agrees at 7 bases. This CDR3 contains 14 residues. Germline V gene data show CDR1 as GTSNPN and CDR2 as SVGIG (reference sequence). V lost 3 bases and J lost 3; bases outside the gene matches: 7. CDR3 sequence reads: CAWRIKGTDYGYTF. The CDR3 DNA reads TGTGCCTGGAGGATAAAGGGGACAGACTATGGCTACACCTTC.

A single count supports this clone. The V gene is TRBV4-3, the J gene TRBJ1-2; D is unclear. Trimming removed 8 bases at V and 8 bases at J, with 15 bases between. Germline V gene lookup returns CDR1 LGHNA and CDR2 YSLEER. This CDR3 contains 12 residues. The CDR3: CASGTRAGGYTF. CDR3 nucleotide sequence: TGCGCCAGCGGTACACGGGCGGGGGGCTACACCTTC.

V usage is TRBV5-1 and J usage is TRBJ2-1, with TRBD2 identical over 14 bases. The CDR3 length is 19 residues. V lost 4 bases, J lost 4 bases, and 13 bases stayed unmatched. CDR1 SGHRS and CDR2 YFSETQ come from the germline V gene. DNA for the CDR3: TGCGCCAGCAGCCGAGGGACTAGCGGGGGTTCGGGACCTTACAATGAGCAGTTCTTC. Translating gives CASSRGTSGGSGPYNEQFF.

The table lists this clone with a count of one. The chain joins TRBV7-2 to TRBJ1-6, with D possibly matching TRBD1 (6 bases). Looked up from germline, CDR1 is SGHTA and CDR2 is FQGNSA. V was clipped by 1 base and J by 9 bases, with 16 bases between them. CDR3 length equals 16 residues. The CDR3 region is CASSLGRAFRGSPLHF. The CDR3 bases are TGTGCCAGCAGCTTAGGGAGGGCCTTCAGGGGTTCACCCCTCCACTTT. The full variable domain, rest sourced from reference TRBV7-2 and TRBJ1-6, is GAGVSQSPSNKVTEKGKDVELRCDPISGHTALYWYRQSLGQGLEFLIYFQGNSAPDKSGLPSDRFSAERTGGSVSTLTIQRTQQEDSAVYLCASSLGRAFRGSPLHFGNGTRLTVT.

This chain links TRBV5-1 with TRBJ2-1; D gene uncertain. Trimming pared 0 bases from V and 8 bases from J, leaving 15 bases between. The CDR3 runs 15 residues. Germline V gives CDR1 SGHRS, CDR2 YFSETQ. The CDR3 sequence: CASSLDMLVSYEQFF. CDR3 sequence (DNA): TGCGCCAGCAGCTTGGATATGTTGGTCAGCTATGAGCAGTTCTTC. Full variable domain (missing parts from reference TRBV5-1 and TRBJ2-1): KAGVTQTPRYLIKTRGQQVTLSCSPISGHRSVSWYQQTPGQGLQFLFEYFSETQRNKGNFPGRFSGRQFSNSRSEMNVSTLELGDSALYLCASSLDMLVSYEQFFGPGTRLTVL.

This chain connects TRBV5-1 to TRBJ1-2; TRBD1 agrees at 8 bases. CDR3 size: 15 residues. The V gene end was trimmed by 5 bases and the J gene end by 5 bases; junction bases not matched to a gene: 11. CDR1 and CDR2 from the germline V gene are SGHRS and YFSETQ. The CDR3 loop is CASRPRPTGDYGYTF. Here the CDR3 DNA reads TGCGCCAGCAGACCGCGACCGACAGGGGATTATGGCTACACCTTC.

The gene calls are TRBV6-5 and TRBJ1-5, with no clear D. The CDR3 is made up of 15 amino acids. From germline, CDR1 is MNHEY and CDR2 SVGAGI. The germline V and J ends were trimmed by 6 bases and 0 bases, with 12 bases remaining between them. CDR3 DNA sequence: TGTGCCAGCAGAGAGACGAGGAATAGCAATCAGCCCCAGCATTTT. Translating gives CASRETRNSNQPQHF.

This chain connects TRBV7-3 to TRBJ2-3; 10 bases are a match to TRBD2. CDR1 is SGHTA and CDR2 is FQGTGA in the germline V gene. Unmatched junction bases numbered 13, after V lost 4 bases and J lost 3 bases. CDR3 length: 18 amino acids. CDR3 protein: CASSSPPPGLARTDTQYF. Here the CDR3 DNA reads TGTGCCAGCAGCTCCCCACCACCGGGACTAGCGCGAACAGATACGCAGTATTTT. The whole variable domain, remainder taken from reference TRBV7-3 and TRBJ2-3, is GAGVSQTPSNKVTEKGKYVELRCDPISGHTALYWYRQSLGQGPEFLIYFQGTGAADDSGLPNDRFFAVRPEGSVSTLKIQRTERGDSAVYLCASSSPPPGLARTDTQYFGPGTRLTVL.

This clone was picked up a small number of times. The rearrangement links TRBV11-3 to TRBJ2-7, with no clear D. The germline CDR1 and CDR2 sequences are SGHNT and YENEEA. V shed 0 bases and J shed 5 bases, with 5 bases lying between them. This CDR3 contains 12 residues. CDR3 amino acids: CASSLEIHEQYF. The DNA of the CDR3 is TGTGCCAGCAGCTTAGAAATCCACGAGCAGTACTTC.

V usage is TRBV30 and J usage is TRBJ1-2; D may be TRBD1 (5 bases). Trimming took off 7 bases at V and 2 bases at J, with 17 bases between the two ends. Germline V gives CDR1 GTSNPN, CDR2 SVGIG (reference sequence). The CDR3 runs 14 residues. The CDR3 protein is CALHRRRSNYGYTF. CDR3 sequence (DNA): TGTGCCTTGCACAGGAGACGATCAAACTATGGCTACACCTTC.

This chain uses TRBV30 with TRBJ1-5; D remains unclear. The CDR3 has 13 residues. Germline V gene sequence: CDR1 GTSNPN, CDR2 SVGIG (reference sequence). The V and J ends lost 0 bases and 8 bases respectively, with 11 bases between them. The CDR3 region has the DNA TGTGCCTGGAGTGTGGCCTATGATGAGCCCCAGCATTTT. Translated: CAWSVAYDEPQHF.

The rearrangement links TRBV7-2 to TRBJ1-2; D gene unclear. The V gene lost 7 bases and the J gene lost 7 bases, with 19 bases spanning the gap. Germline CDR1 is SGHTA and CDR2 is FQGNSA. The CDR3 totals 14 residues. CDR3 sequence: CASNQRDVRGGYTF. The CDR3 DNA reads as TGTGCCAGCAACCAAAGAGACGTCAGAGGTGGCTACACCTTC.

The genes are TRBV4-3 and TRBJ2-2, with D hard to call. Trimming left V 1 base short and J 6 bases short, with 15 bases between. The germline V gene has CDR1 LGHNA and CDR2 YSLEER. This CDR3 is 16 amino acids long. The CDR3: CASSQVQSAIPGELFF. CDR3 nucleotide sequence: TGCGCCAGCAGCCAAGTTCAATCAGCGATCCCCGGGGAGCTGTTTTTT.

The V and J genes are TRBV29-1 and TRBJ1-1; tentatively, D is TRBD1 (5 bases). Germline V lookup: CDR1 SQVTM, CDR2 ANQGSEA. CDR3 length: 13 amino acids. V was clipped by 6 bases and J by 4 bases, with 15 bases between them. The CDR3 DNA is TGCAGCGTGTCGGCGCGGGGGGGCACTGAAGCTTTCTTT. Encoded protein: CSVSARGGTEAFF.

V is TRBV9 and J is TRBJ2-2, with TRBD2 matching over 14 bases. The CDR3 extends over 18 amino acids. With V trimmed by 3 bases and J by 8 bases, 12 bases remained unmatched. CDR1 is SGDLS and CDR2 is YYNGEE in the germline V gene. CDR3 amino acids: CASSAPTSGGAFSGELFF. CDR3 nucleotide sequence: TGTGCCAGCAGCGCCCCGACTAGCGGGGGGGCCTTTTCGGGGGAGCTGTTTTTT.

This chain connects TRBV6-5 to TRBJ1-2; 11 bases align to TRBD1. Germline V lookup: CDR1 MNHEY, CDR2 SVGAGI. After removal of 7 bases from V and 4 bases from J, the junction contained 8 bases not matched to a gene. The CDR3 sequence is 15 residues long. The DNA of the CDR3 is TGTGCCAGCAACTCCTTGGACAGGGGGCTCTATGGCTACACCTTC. Translation gives CASNSLDRGLYGYTF.

The V call is TRBV10-3, the J call TRBJ2-2; 9 positions match TRBD1. There are 17 residues in the CDR3. The ends lost 2 bases at V and 4 bases at J; junction bases unmatched: 8. Germline V gene lookup returns CDR1 ENHRY and CDR2 SYGVKD. The CDR3 protein is CAISEAPGQGATGELFF. The CDR3 DNA reads TGTGCCATCAGTGAGGCGCCGGGACAGGGAGCCACCGGGGAGCTGTTTTTT.

This clone was counted only a few times. The chain is built from TRBV7-8 and TRBJ2-3; no reliable D call. Germline loops: CDR1 SGHVS, CDR2 FQNEAQ. The CDR3 covers 15 residues. Trimming cost V 3 bases and J 0 bases, with 10 bases left between them. The CDR3 protein is CASSFSHFSTDTQYF. The CDR3 region has the DNA TGTGCCAGCAGCTTTAGTCATTTTAGCACAGATACGCAGTATTTT.

The chain combines TRBV7-9 with TRBJ2-7; TRBD1 aligns across 10 bases. Germline assignment: CDR1 SEHNR and CDR2 FQNEAQ (reference sequence). Losses at the gene ends were 7 bases for V and 6 bases for J; bases not matched to a gene: 6. This CDR3 has 13 residues. CDR3 in amino acids: CASTRQGAGEQYF. In DNA, the CDR3 is TGTGCCAGCACCCGACAGGGGGCAGGCGAGCAGTACTTC.

The J gene is TRBJ1-1, the V gene TRBV5-6; D might be TRBD1 (6 bases). The CDR3 extends over 14 amino acids. The V end lost 5 bases, the J end lost 4 bases, and 15 bases lay between the germline ends. Germline CDR1 reads SGHDT; CDR2 reads YYEEEE. DNA of the CDR3: TGTGCCAGCAGATTAGAGGGGGTGAGCACTGAAGCTTTCTTT. It yields the protein CASRLEGVSTEAFF.

A word on this clone: Other DNA sequences in this specimen translate into the identical CDR3. J is TRBJ2-1 and V is TRBV30; unclear D gene. The V gene lost 0 bases and the J gene lost 7 bases, with 10 bases spanning the gap. Germline assignment: CDR1 GTSNPN and CDR2 SVGIG (reference sequence). The CDR3 consists of 13 residues. The CDR3 reads CAWSVLSRNEQFF. CDR3 sequence (DNA): TGTGCCTGGAGTGTACTATCTAGGAATGAGCAGTTCTTC.

The CDR3 is CAISEPKGTGSYEQYF. In nucleotides, the CDR3 is TGTGCCATCAGTGAGCCGAAGGGGACAGGGTCGTACGAGCAGTACTTC. The chain combines TRBV10-3 with TRBJ2-7; TRBD1 matches 9 bases. Germline CDR1 reads ENHRY; CDR2 reads SYGVKD. After removal of 2 bases from V and 4 bases from J, the junction contained 9 bases not matched to a gene. The CDR3 sequence is 16 residues long.

The chain joins TRBV5-4 to TRBJ1-1; D is uncertain. CDR1 and CDR2 from the germline V gene are SGHNT and YYREEE (reference sequence). V was cut by 4 bases and J by 3 bases, with 19 bases left in between. This CDR3 contains 16 residues. The chain's CDR3 is CASSPWDVQLDTEAFF. CDR3 sequence (DNA): TGTGCCAGCAGCCCGTGGGATGTCCAATTGGACACTGAAGCTTTCTTT.

The rearrangement joins TRBV11-2 to TRBJ2-1; TRBD2 matches at 13 bases. Germline V gene sequence: CDR1 SGHAT, CDR2 FQNNGV. The CDR3 has 15 residues. The ends lost 4 bases at V and 16 bases at J; junction bases unmatched: 13. The CDR3 spells CASSSSTGTSGVSFF. The CDR3, as DNA: TGTGCCAGCAGCTCCTCTACCGGGACTAGCGGGGTATCCTTCTTC.

This clone has only a few counts. The chain joins TRBV10-3 to TRBJ2-5, with 12 bases identical to TRBD2. V was pared by 10 bases and J by 2 bases, with 2 bases of the junction left unmatched. The length of the CDR3 is 13 residues. Looked up from germline, CDR1 is ENHRY and CDR2 is SYGVKD. The CDR3: CATGLAGQETQYF. Here the CDR3 DNA reads TGTGCCACCGGACTAGCGGGGCAAGAGACCCAGTACTTC.

This clone was seen a few times. The chain joins TRBV29-1 to TRBJ2-1, with D perhaps TRBD2 (7 bases). CDR3 length: 13 amino acids. From germline, CDR1 is SQVTM and CDR2 ANQGSEA. Trimming pared 0 bases from V and 10 bases from J, leaving 13 bases between. CDR3 nucleotides: TGCAGCGTTGAAGACCAAGGGGGGGCAGAGCAGTTCTTC. This codes for CSVEDQGGAEQFF.